The 32 T cell receptor beta chains in this list originate from one sample, sequenced in a study of PD-1 blockade in classical Hodgkin lymphoma. Here immunoSEQ multiplex PCR was the method, and the copy in TCRdb shows in-frame clones only, minus some. The data show about 17,000 clones, about 80% seen once. After autologous stem cell transplantation all patients relapsed, and prior brentuximab vedotin exposure differed between cohorts. The sample was peripheral blood mononuclear cells (PBMCs), taken at baseline. These receptors all come from a human donor with classical Hodgkin lymphoma.

V is TRBV7-8 and J is TRBJ2-1, with TRBD2 matching 9 bases. J gave up 7 bases and V 2 bases, and 18 bases lay outside the gene matches. Germline values: CDR1 SGHVS, CDR2 FQNEAQ. The CDR3 is made up of 19 amino acids. Here the CDR3 DNA reads TGTGCCAGCAGCTTAAGGGGGTTAGAAGCGGGGGGCACGGGAAATGAGCAGTTCTTC. Its protein product is CASSLRGLEAGGTGNEQFF.

V and J are TRBV27 and TRBJ1-2, with TRBD1 identical over 8 bases. V lost 6 bases and J lost 4; bases outside the gene matches: 10. The CDR3 covers 15 residues. CDR1 and CDR2 from the germline V gene are MNHEY and SMNVEV (reference sequence). The CDR3 reads CASRISAGGSYGYTF. The CDR3 region has the DNA TGTGCCAGCAGAATCTCGGCAGGGGGCAGCTATGGCTACACCTTC.

Relative to its sample, this clone is medium-sized. The rearrangement uses TRBV19 and TRBJ1-5; D call uncertain. The germline V gene encodes CDR1 LNHDA and CDR2 SQIVND (reference sequence). The CDR3 covers 15 residues. Trimming stripped 3 bases from V and 0 bases from J, with 9 bases between. As DNA, the CDR3 is TGTGCCAGTAGTATCTTGTATGCTAGCAATCAGCCCCAGCATTTT. Protein: CASSILYASNQPQHF.

This clone was seen only a few times. This chain uses TRBV27 with TRBJ1-5; D not resolved. The CDR3 runs 13 residues. The ends were cut back, 3 bases at V and 5 bases at J, with 8 bases in the middle. The germline V gene encodes CDR1 MNHEY and CDR2 SMNVEV (reference sequence). DNA for the CDR3: TGTGCCAGCAGTTTGAGGGTCCATCAGCCCCAGCATTTT. Translation gives CASSLRVHQPQHF.

The chain is built from TRBV2 and TRBJ2-3, with 12 bases fitting TRBD2. Per germline, CDR1 SNHLY and CDR2 FYNNEI. Unmatched junction bases numbered 6, after V lost 3 bases and J lost 2 bases. The CDR3 is 17 amino acids. CDR3 sequence: CASSERLAGDSTDTQYF. DNA for the CDR3: TGTGCCAGCAGTGAGCGACTAGCGGGGGACTCCACAGATACGCAGTATTTT.

V gene TRBV30 combines with J gene TRBJ2-3; D tentatively fits TRBD1 or TRBD2 (6 bases each). This CDR3 is 14 amino acids long. CDR1 GTSNPN and CDR2 SVGIG come from the germline V gene (reference sequence). The V and J ends lost 6 bases and 0 bases respectively, with 13 bases between them. The CDR3 is CACQGGLSTDTQYF. The CDR3 DNA reads as TGTGCCTGCCAAGGGGGACTTAGCACAGATACGCAGTATTTT.

The rearrangement uses TRBV7-8 and TRBJ1-1, with D possibly matching TRBD1 (6 bases). Germline assignment: CDR1 SGHVS and CDR2 FQNEAQ. The CDR3 extends over 13 amino acids. Trimming removed 5 bases at V and 4 bases at J, with 11 bases between. CDR3: CASSPGQGTEAFF. Written as DNA, the CDR3 is TGTGCCAGCAGCCCGGGACAAGGCACTGAAGCTTTCTTT.

V is TRBV6-5 and J is TRBJ1-1, with D perhaps matching TRBD1 (5 bases). Per the germline V gene, CDR1 is MNHEY and CDR2 is SVGAGI. The CDR3 loop spans 14 amino acids. V was trimmed by 7 bases and J by 2 bases, leaving 14 bases between them. The CDR3 reads CASTTRDLNTEAFF. The CDR3 coding sequence is TGTGCCAGCACGACGAGGGACTTAAACACTGAAGCTTTCTTT.

This clone was observed a handful of times. The rearrangement links TRBV13 to TRBJ2-7; D unclear. CDR1 is PRHDT and CDR2 is FYEKMQ in the germline V gene (reference sequence). Trimming removed 0 bases from V and 0 bases from J, with 6 bases in between. The CDR3 runs to 14 residues. The CDR3, as DNA: TGTGCCAGCAGCTTAGGTGGCTTCTCCTACGAGCAGTACTTC. Encoded protein: CASSLGGFSYEQYF. Looking up the rest from reference TRBV13 and TRBJ2-7 gives the full variable domain: AAGVIQSPRHLIKEKRETATLKCYPIPRHDTVYWYQQGPGQDPQFLISFYEKMQSDKGSIPDRFSAQQFSDYHSELNMSSLELGDSALYFCASSLGGFSYEQYFGPGTRLTVT.

This clone rates as medium-sized. The chain joins TRBV18 to TRBJ1-6, with 7 positions matching TRBD1. Germline loops: CDR1 KGHSH, CDR2 LQKENI. The CDR3 is 14 residues long. V lost 5 bases, J lost 7 bases, and 5 bases stayed unmatched. CDR3 coding DNA: TGTGCCAGCTCAGCCGGGACAGAAAATTCACCCCTCCACTTT. Its translation: CASSAGTENSPLHF.

CDR3 DNA sequence: TGTGCCACCAGCAGAGATCTGGCAGGGGCAGGGTATGGCTACACCTTC. Translation: CATSRDLAGAGYGYTF. This chain links TRBV15 with TRBJ1-2, with TRBD1 as a possible D gene (6 bases). This CDR3 is 16 amino acids long. Per germline, CDR1 LNHNV and CDR2 YYDKDF (reference sequence). V was shortened by 0 bases and J by 5 bases, with 16 bases between the two germline ends.

The V gene is TRBV6-6, the J gene TRBJ2-1, with 11 bases aligning to TRBD2. Germline V gene lookup returns CDR1 MNHNY and CDR2 SVGAGI (reference sequence). The CDR3 spans 14 residues. With V trimmed by 6 bases and J by 8 bases, 6 bases remained unmatched. The CDR3 DNA sequence: TGTGCCAGCAGAACTAGCGGGAGTTTCGATGAGCAGTTCTTC. Protein product: CASRTSGSFDEQFF.

The rearrangement joins TRBV7-6 to TRBJ2-2; D is perhaps TRBD1 (6 bases). CDR1 SGHVS and CDR2 FNYEAQ come from the germline V gene. The CDR3 extends over 16 amino acids. The V end lost 2 bases, the J end lost 0 bases, and 10 bases lay between the germline ends. The CDR3 DNA is TGTGCCAGCAGCTTATTTGGGGGCGCGAACACCGGGGAGCTGTTTTTT. Translation: CASSLFGGANTGELFF.

V usage is TRBV6-5 and J usage is TRBJ1-2, with 9 bases identical to TRBD1. V dropped 5 bases and J dropped 2; count of bases not matched to a gene: 6. Looked up from germline, CDR1 is MNHEY and CDR2 is SVGAGI. This CDR3 is built from 15 residues. The CDR3 is CASSRQGVGNYGYTF. CDR3 DNA sequence: TGTGCCAGCAGTAGACAGGGGGTAGGGAACTATGGCTACACCTTC.

The J gene is TRBJ2-5, the V gene TRBV7-9, with 9 bases that match TRBD1. Trimming took 4 bases from V and 2 from J; bases not matched to a gene: 11. Germline assignment: CDR1 SEHNR and CDR2 FQNEAQ (reference sequence). CDR3 length: 17 residues. CDR3 in DNA: TGTGCCAGCAGCTCACACCGGGACAGGGTTATACAAGAGACCCAGTACTTC. Amino acids: CASSSHRDRVIQETQYF.

The CDR3: CASSLRPAETSHYGYTF. For the CDR3, the DNA is TGTGCCAGCAGCTTGCGGCCTGCGGAGACCAGCCACTATGGCTACACCTTC. The chain carries TRBV7-9 and TRBJ1-2, with D hard to call. The CDR3 contains 17 residues. The V and J ends lost 3 bases and 3 bases respectively, with 20 bases between them. CDR1 is SEHNR and CDR2 is FQNEAQ in the germline V gene (reference sequence). The full variable domain, with the rest looked up from reference TRBV7-9 and TRBJ1-2, is DTGVSQNPRHKITKRGQNVTFRCDPISEHNRLYWYRQTLGQGPEFLTYFQNEAQLEKSRLLSDRFSAERPKGSFSTLEIQRTEQGDSAMYLCASSLRPAETSHYGYTFGSGTRLTVV.

As for this clone: One junction end disagrees with the germline gene, perhaps due to a read error. V is TRBV15 and J is TRBJ1-4; D ambiguous. Per the germline V gene, CDR1 is LNHNV and CDR2 is YYDKDF (reference sequence). The CDR3 spans 14 residues. The CDR3 region has the DNA TGTGCCACCAGCAGGCCCGGGATCAATGAAAGACTGTTTTTT. Amino acid sequence: CATSRPGINERLFF.

The genes are TRBV11-3 and TRBJ1-1; D not certain. Germline CDR1 is SGHNT and CDR2 is YENEEA. The CDR3 contains 12 residues. V was shortened by 3 bases and J by 6 bases, with 8 bases between the two germline ends. CDR3 sequence reads: CASSLPGAEAFF. The DNA of the CDR3 is TGTGCCAGCAGCTTGCCTGGGGCTGAAGCTTTCTTT.

This rearrangement joins TRBV11-2 to TRBJ2-3; perhaps TRBD1 as D (5 bases). With 3 bases removed from V and 3 bases from J, the gap between germline ends came to 16 bases. CDR3 size: 16 residues. Germline-derived CDR1 and CDR2 are SGHAT and FQNNGV. The CDR3 sequence is CASSFSSGSRTDTQYF. In DNA form, the CDR3 reads TGTGCCAGCAGCTTTTCATCAGGGTCTCGGACAGATACGCAGTATTTT. The complete variable domain, with remaining parts taken from reference TRBV11-2 and TRBJ2-3, reads EAGVAQSPRYKIIEKRQSVAFWCNPISGHATLYWYQQILGQGPKLLIQFQNNGVVDDSQLPKDRFSAERLKGVDSTLKIQPAKLEDSAVYLCASSFSSGSRTDTQYFGPGTRLTVL.

In this sample, this clone turned up a few times. The chain links TRBV28 to TRBJ1-5, with D tentatively TRBD1 (6 bases). The CDR3 totals 14 residues. The germline V and J ends were trimmed by 8 bases and 0 bases, with 11 bases remaining between them. CDR1 is MDHEN and CDR2 is SYDVKM in the germline V gene. The chain's CDR3 is CASQGTNSNQPQHF. DNA of the CDR3: TGTGCCAGCCAGGGGACCAATAGCAATCAGCCCCAGCATTTT. Based on the CDR3 plus reference TRBV28 and TRBJ1-5, the full variable domain is DVKVTQSSRYLVKRTGEKVFLECVQDMDHENMFWYRQDPGLGLRLIYFSYDVKMKEKGDIPEGYSVSREKKERFSLILESASTNQTSMYLCASQGTNSNQPQHFGDGTRLSIL.

V and J are TRBV10-1 and TRBJ1-6; D remains ambiguous. The germline CDR1 and CDR2 sequences are WNHNN and SYGVQD (reference sequence). Deletions cut 6 bases from V and 6 bases from J, with 9 bases between. The CDR3 contains 13 residues. CDR3 region: CASRGKVNSPLHF. CDR3 sequence (DNA): TGCGCCAGCAGGGGAAAAGTTAATTCACCCCTCCACTTT.

To note about this clone: Other nucleotide sequences from this sample produce the same CDR3. J is TRBJ2-2 and V is TRBV19; tentatively, D is TRBD1 or TRBD2 (5 bases each). V lost 4 bases, J lost 1 base, and 13 bases lay in between. CDR1 LNHDA and CDR2 SQIVND come from the germline V gene (reference sequence). CDR3 length: 16 residues. For the CDR3, the DNA is TGTGCCAGTAGTACCCTGTCGGGGCTGAACACCGGGGAGCTGTTTTTT. This translates into CASSTLSGLNTGELFF. Complete variable domain (other parts from reference TRBV19 and TRBJ2-2): DGGITQSPKYLFRKEGQNVTLSCEQNLNHDAMYWYRQDPGQGLRLIYYSQIVNDFQKGDIAEGYSVSREKKESFPLTVTSAQKNPTAFYLCASSTLSGLNTGELFFGEGSRLTVL.

J is TRBJ2-3 and V is TRBV25-1; D call uncertain. Germline CDR1 MGHDK, CDR2 SYGVNS. The CDR3 runs 18 residues. The V end lost 3 bases, the J end lost 1 base, and 20 bases lay between the germline ends. The CDR3 sequence: CASSDSLGNFVGTDTQYF. The DNA of the CDR3 is TGTGCCAGCAGTGATTCCTTGGGGAATTTTGTGGGCACAGATACGCAGTATTTT.

The chain uses TRBV27 and TRBJ1-3; 8 bases are shared with TRBD1. J was trimmed by 4 bases and V by 8 bases; bases with no gene match: 7. This CDR3 has 14 amino acids. CDR1 and CDR2 (germline): MNHEY, SMNVEV (reference sequence). The CDR3 DNA is TGTGCCAGCGGGGCGACAGGGGTCGGAAACACCATATATTTT. This encodes CASGATGVGNTIYF.

The count of this clone is one. This chain uses TRBV7-6 with TRBJ2-7; TRBD1 aligns across 7 bases. The CDR3 consists of 16 residues. Germline CDR1 and CDR2: SGHVS and FNYEAQ. The V segment lost 6 bases and the J segment 3 bases; nucleotides outside the gene matches: 14. DNA of the CDR3: TGTGCCAGCAGTTTTAGGGTAGGGCAGGGGGTCTACGAGCAGTACTTC. Translating it yields CASSFRVGQGVYEQYF.

The chain joins TRBV7-8 to TRBJ2-3, with D unresolved. The ends were cut back, 5 bases at V and 2 bases at J, with 5 bases in the middle. The CDR3 sequence is 12 residues long. CDR1 and CDR2 (germline): SGHVS, FQNEAQ. This CDR3 reads CASSRPTDTQYF. The DNA of the CDR3 is TGTGCCAGCAGCCGCCCCACAGATACGCAGTATTTT.

This clone was detected a few times. The chain carries TRBV30 and TRBJ2-7; D is perhaps TRBD1 or TRBD2 (6 bases each). Germline CDR1 reads GTSNPN; CDR2 reads SVGIG (reference sequence). The CDR3 covers 12 residues. V lost 2 bases and J 6 bases, leaving 11 bases between the germline ends. CDR3 region: CAWSLGGGEQYF. As DNA, the CDR3 is TGTGCCTGGAGTTTAGGGGGAGGCGAGCAGTACTTC.

The V call is TRBV6-1, the J call TRBJ1-1; 9 bases fit TRBD1. The J segment lost 5 bases and the V segment lost 6 bases, leaving 7 bases of the junction unmatched. The CDR3 is made up of 14 amino acids. Germline assignment: CDR1 MNHNS and CDR2 SASEGT. The chain's CDR3 is CASREQGAGTEAFF. DNA of the CDR3: TGTGCCAGCAGGGAACAGGGGGCTGGGACTGAAGCTTTCTTT.

The CDR3 DNA reads TGTGCCAGCAGTACTTCCGGGACAGGGGCCTACGAGCAGTACTTC. Translation: CASSTSGTGAYEQYF. The chain carries TRBV28 and TRBJ2-7, with 10 bases identical to TRBD1. The CDR3 totals 15 residues. Unmatched junction bases numbered 6, after V lost 5 bases and J lost 2 bases. Germline V gives CDR1 MDHEN, CDR2 SYDVKM.

Judged by abundance, this clone is medium-sized. V is TRBV27 and J is TRBJ1-2; D is unclear. The CDR3 has 13 residues. Between the trimmed V and J ends, which lost 3 bases and 2 bases, there was a span of 7 bases. In germline, CDR1 is MNHEY, CDR2 SMNVEV (reference sequence). This chain's CDR3 is CASSFAENYGYTF. The CDR3 region has the DNA TGTGCCAGCAGTTTTGCTGAGAACTATGGCTACACCTTC.

This clone was observed a single time. This sequence joins TRBV5-1 and TRBJ2-3; D remains unclear. The CDR3 is 15 residues long. Germline CDR1 reads SGHRS; CDR2 reads YFSETQ. V gave up 0 bases and J gave up 3 bases, with 11 bases separating them. Here the CDR3 reads CASSLEIASTDTQYF. The CDR3 DNA is TGCGCCAGCAGCTTGGAAATAGCCTCTACAGATACGCAGTATTTT.

V is TRBV2 and J is TRBJ2-7; no clear D. The V gene's germline CDR1 is SNHLY and CDR2 FYNNEI. The CDR3 sequence is 15 residues long. With 4 bases removed from V and 0 bases from J, the gap between germline ends came to 13 bases. The CDR3 bases are TGTGCCAGCAGTGGCGGCCAGGAGAACTCCTACGAGCAGTACTTC. Residues: CASSGGQENSYEQYF. Variable domain in full (rest from reference TRBV2 and TRBJ2-7): EPEVTQTPSHQVTQMGQEVILRCVPISNHLYFYWYRQILGQKVEFLVSFYNNEISEKSEIFDDQFSVERPDGSNFTLKIRSTKLEDSAMYFCASSGGQENSYEQYFGPGTRLTVT.